A single sample is the source of the 7 T cell receptor beta chains below, sequenced in a study of blood T cell repertoires in COVID-19 (dated by TCRdb to the early 2020s). The library was obtained by the immunoSEQ multiplex PCR assay. TCRdb limited this immuneACCESS table to in-frame rearrangements with V and J called. A share of clones is missing; checked studies link under half to unresolved V genes, and the rest is unexplained. This sample lists approximately 92,000 clones; roughly four fifths were detected once. The ten largest clones take up approximately 4% of the sample. The specimen sequenced was peripheral blood. The origin of the receptors is a man between 60 and 75 years old with acute or convalescent COVID-19.

The chain links TRBV5-8 to TRBJ2-3; the match to TRBD2 covers 8 bases. The CDR3 contains 17 residues. After removal of 2 bases from V and 0 bases from J, the junction contained 8 bases not matched to a gene. Germline loops: CDR1 SGHTS, CDR2 YDEGEE. In DNA form, the CDR3 reads TGTGCCAGCAGCTTTAGGCTAGCGGGTTCTAGCACAGATACGCAGTATTTT. Encoded protein: CASSFRLAGSSTDTQYF.

The sample holds a few counts of this clone. The chain joins TRBV10-3 to TRBJ1-2; D uncertain. Germline V gene sequence: CDR1 ENHRY, CDR2 SYGVKD. The CDR3 totals 14 residues. Trimming stripped 10 bases from V and 2 bases from J, with 17 bases between. The CDR3 region is CATQSETRNYGYTF. CDR3 sequence (DNA): TGTGCCACCCAATCCGAAACGCGGAACTATGGCTACACCTTC.

The rearrangement joins TRBV9 to TRBJ1-2; the D is unclear. Germline-derived CDR1 and CDR2 are SGDLS and YYNGEE. The CDR3 length is 14 residues. V was trimmed by 0 bases and J by 6 bases, leaving 12 bases between them. CDR3 nucleotide sequence: TGTGCCAGCAGCGTAGTCTCTGGAGTCCATGGCTACACCTTC. It codes for CASSVVSGVHGYTF.

This clone was recorded at least ten times. V is TRBV6-2 or TRBV6-3 and J is TRBJ2-7, with D tentatively TRBD1 (5 bases). Germline V gene data show CDR1 as MNHEY and CDR2 as SVGEGT. The CDR3 has 14 residues. Trimming removed 4 bases from V and 1 base from J, with 11 bases in between. CDR3 sequence reads: CASSLKGASYEQYF. CDR3 in DNA: TGTGCCAGCAGTTTAAAAGGGGCGTCCTACGAGCAGTACTTC.

This clone was detected once. The chain's CDR3 is CASRPTPRTGEKLFF. CDR3 bases: TGTGCCAGTAGACCTACCCCAAGGACAGGCGAAAAACTGTTTTTT. The rearrangement uses TRBV19 and TRBJ1-4, with 7 bases that match TRBD1. The CDR3 is 15 amino acids. The V gene's germline CDR1 is LNHDA and CDR2 SQIVND (reference sequence). V gave up 6 bases and J gave up 8 bases; unmatched junction bases: 12.

V gene TRBV7-3 combines with J gene TRBJ1-2; no definite D call. The CDR3 covers 14 residues. V shed 0 bases and J shed 3 bases, with 8 bases lying between them. Germline V gives CDR1 SGHTA, CDR2 FQGTGA. The CDR3 is CASSLTRSDYGYTF. The CDR3 DNA reads as TGTGCCAGCAGCTTAACGCGATCGGACTATGGCTACACCTTC.

The rearrangement uses TRBV12-5 and TRBJ1-3; no reliable D call. V lost 0 bases and J 4 bases, leaving 7 bases between the germline ends. CDR1 and CDR2 from the germline V gene are LGHNT and FRNRAP. The CDR3 is made up of 14 amino acids. CDR3 coding DNA: TGTGCTAGTGGTTTGGTACTTTCGGGAAACACCATATATTTT. Residues: CASGLVLSGNTIYF.